The next 13 T cell receptor beta chains were all read from a single sample in a study of cytomegalovirus exposure and HLA in healthy donors. The PCR contained 60 Vbeta and 13 Jbeta primers. Sequenced by immunoSEQ multiplex PCR; TCRdb stores in-frame clones only, minus some. This sample has some 130,000 clones, with approximately 87% found just once. Specimen: PBMCs. The receptors stem from a woman aged 30 to 39 in good health and CMV-seronegative.

This clone was seen once. The CDR3 sequence: CASSLRSRTGGDYGYTF. The CDR3 bases are TGTGCCAGCAGCTTGAGGAGCCGGACAGGGGGCGACTATGGCTACACCTTC. The V call is TRBV7-8, the J call TRBJ1-2, with 11 bases matching TRBD1. From germline, CDR1 is SGHVS and CDR2 FQNEAQ. This CDR3 has 17 residues. With V trimmed by 3 bases and J by 3 bases, 9 bases remained unmatched.

V usage is TRBV27 and J usage is TRBJ2-7; TRBD1 agrees at 9 bases. In germline, CDR1 is MNHEY, CDR2 SMNVEV (reference sequence). The CDR3 runs to 13 residues. V lost 2 bases and J lost 9; bases outside the gene matches: 5. The CDR3 loop reads CASSLEGQGGQYF. CDR3 nucleotide sequence: TGTGCCAGCAGTTTAGAGGGACAGGGAGGGCAGTACTTC.

V and J are TRBV4-1 and TRBJ2-3; 11 positions match TRBD2. The CDR3 contains 16 residues. Germline trimming cut 4 bases from V and 4 bases from J; bases unmatched to any gene: 7. The germline V gene encodes CDR1 MGHRA and CDR2 YSYEKL. As DNA, the CDR3 is TGCGCCAGCAGCCTATTAACTAGCGGGGGCGCAGATACGCAGTATTTT. It codes for CASSLLTSGGADTQYF.

CDR3 coding DNA: TGCAGCGTTGTTAAAGCGGCCTACGAGCAGTACTTC. This sequence encodes CSVVKAAYEQYF. The chain joins TRBV29-1 to TRBJ2-7; the D gene is possibly TRBD2 (5 bases). This CDR3 spans 12 amino acids. V was trimmed by 4 bases and J by 2 bases, leaving 9 bases between them. Germline V lookup: CDR1 SQVTM, CDR2 ANQGSEA.

The chain combines TRBV18 with TRBJ2-2, with TRBD1 matching over 12 bases. CDR3 length equals 16 residues. Trimming took 3 bases from V and 7 from J; bases not matched to a gene: 6. Germline lookup yields CDR1 KGHSH and CDR2 LQKENI. The CDR3 sequence: CASSPSGTGGGGELFF. CDR3 DNA: TGTGCCAGCTCACCGTCCGGGACAGGGGGCGGCGGGGAGCTGTTTTTT.

The J gene is TRBJ2-1, the V gene TRBV11-3, with 11 bases aligning to TRBD2. Germline trimming cut 6 bases from V and 4 bases from J; bases unmatched to any gene: 8. The CDR3 totals 16 residues. The germline gives CDR1 SGHNT, CDR2 YENEEA. CDR3 nucleotides: TGTGCCAGCAGTAGGGGGGGGACTAGCGGTTACAATGAGCAGTTCTTC. Translation: CASSRGGTSGYNEQFF.

This chain uses TRBV4-1 with TRBJ1-2; D gene unclear. CDR1 and CDR2 (germline): MGHRA, YSYEKL. V shed 2 bases and J shed 0 bases, with 7 bases lying between them. The CDR3 is 14 amino acids. The CDR3 spells CASSQSGANYGYTF. The CDR3, as DNA: TGCGCCAGCAGCCAATCAGGCGCTAACTATGGCTACACCTTC.

This clone occurred once. The gene calls are TRBV19 and TRBJ2-7, with D perhaps TRBD1 (6 bases). The CDR3 covers 15 residues. Trimming took 3 bases from V and 3 from J, leaving 15 bases between them. CDR1 is LNHDA and CDR2 is SQIVND in the germline V gene (reference sequence). The CDR3 DNA reads TGTGCCAGTAGTATTGTAGGACAGACCGGCTACGAGCAGTACTTC. Protein product: CASSIVGQTGYEQYF.

Concerning this clone: This sample includes further DNA sequences coding for the same CDR3. This chain uses TRBV19 with TRBJ2-7, with 9 bases that match TRBD1. The V segment lost 3 bases and the J segment 4 bases; nucleotides outside the gene matches: 4. Germline loops: CDR1 LNHDA, CDR2 SQIVND (reference sequence). The CDR3 length is 14 residues. The CDR3 reads CASSIGTGFYEQYF. For the CDR3, the DNA is TGTGCCAGTAGTATCGGGACAGGGTTTTACGAGCAGTACTTC.

The chain is built from TRBV7-9 and TRBJ1-4, with D possibly TRBD1 on 5 matching bases. Trimming took 5 bases from V and 4 from J, leaving 17 bases between them. The CDR3 runs 16 residues. Germline V gene sequence: CDR1 SEHNR, CDR2 FQNEAQ (reference sequence). The CDR3 region is CASSPQGGAVNEKLFF. The DNA of the CDR3 is TGTGCCAGCAGCCCACAAGGAGGGGCGGTTAATGAAAAACTGTTTTTT. The full variable domain, in which reference TRBV7-9 and TRBJ1-4 provide the parts outside the CDR3, is DTGVSQNPRHKITKRGQNVTFRCDPISEHNRLYWYRQTLGQGPEFLTYFQNEAQLEKSRLLSDRFSAERPKGSFSTLEIQRTEQGDSAMYLCASSPQGGAVNEKLFFGSGTQLSVL.

Here the CDR3 DNA reads TGTGCCAGCAGCGACGATCAGACAGGGGGACGTGAAAAACTGTTTTTT. Residues: CASSDDQTGGREKLFF. The genes are TRBV9 and TRBJ1-4; TRBD1 agrees at 9 bases. Trimming at V came to 3 bases and at J to 7 bases, leaving 10 bases not matched to a gene. CDR3 length: 16 residues. The V gene's germline CDR1 is SGDLS and CDR2 YYNGEE. The complete variable domain, with remaining parts taken from reference TRBV9 and TRBJ1-4, reads DSGVTQTPKHLITATGQRVTLRCSPRSGDLSVYWYQQSLDQGLQFLIQYYNGEERAKGNILERFSAQQFPDLHSELNLSSLELGDSALYFCASSDDQTGGREKLFFGSGTQLSVL.

A note on this clone: Its ends do not fully match the called genes, so a read error is possible. The chain is built from TRBV7-9 and TRBJ1-4, with TRBD1 matching over 9 bases. The CDR3 runs to 16 residues. In germline, CDR1 is SEHNR, CDR2 FQNEAQ (reference sequence). DNA for the CDR3: TGTTCCAGCAGCTCGAGACGGACAGGGGCAAATGAAAAACTGTTTTTT. Protein: CSSSSRRTGANEKLFF.

This chain connects TRBV28 to TRBJ1-5, with 8 bases fitting TRBD1. The CDR3 runs 14 residues. J was trimmed by 8 bases and V by 8 bases; bases with no gene match: 11. The germline gives CDR1 MDHEN, CDR2 SYDVKM. CDR3 sequence reads: CASLQGGGGKPQHF. CDR3 DNA: TGTGCCAGCCTACAGGGGGGTGGAGGTAAGCCCCAGCATTTT.